This TCR beta chain was identified during a study of memory CD4+ T cells and cytomegalovirus serostatus (dated by TCRdb to the late 2010s). A note on the overall study: The cohort comprised roughly 35 healthy Belgian adults, 9 CMV seropositive and around 24 CMV seronegative. The study sequenced CD4+ memory TCRbeta repertoires of a Belgian cohort with known cytomegalovirus serostatus to replicate a published TCR-based CMV serostatus classifier.

Including cysteine and phenylalanine, the CDR3 has 14 amino acids. The sequence is cut down to CDR3 DNA, 42 bases in frame from base 1. The trim is 2 bases for V and 6 bases for J, with a gap of 12 bases between the germline ends. The germline V gene gives CDR1 as SGHRS and CDR2 as YFSETQ. A FACSAria II was used to sort memory CD4+ T cells, defined as single viable CD3+CD4+CD8-CD45RO+ cells. To determine CMV serostatus, a Roche Elecsys assay was used that detects serum IgG against CMV pp150, pp28, p38 and p52. After the samples were thawed, total CD4+ T cells were enriched through positive selection using CD4 magnetic microbeads. Samples originated from another study that specifically interrogated the CD4+ T cell memory repertoire. Peripheral blood mononuclear cells were isolated and cryopreserved according to standard operating procedures, and serum was stored at -80 degrees C. Staining used CD3-PerCP (BW264/56), CD4-APC (RPA-T4), CD45RO-PE (UCHT1) and CD8-Pacific Orange (3B5) antibodies, with Sytox blue excluding non-viable cells.

Genomic DNA was extracted from sorted cells with the Quick-DNA Microprep Kit. Amplification of TCRbeta DNA was done with the immunoSEQ hsTCRbeta kit, following the protocol from the manufacturer. TCRbeta libraries were sequenced on an Illumina MiSeq instrument. In the authors' own workflow: Once out-of-frame sequences had been removed, millions of distinct TCRbeta sequences were left, which works out to an average of approximately 63,000 per individual. Each individual was scored using the number of around 150 previously reported CMV-associated TCRbeta sequences that the individual carried and the total number of productive distinct TCRbeta sequences. A beta-binomial model was reimplemented in Python, and scikit-learn random forests with default parameters were trained on data from the US cohort. On the Belgian cohort, classifier performance was reported as the median AUC, along with percentile confidence intervals, across 10,000 bootstrap iterations. This is the immuneACCESS table as TCRdb keeps it, with only in-frame sequences that have V and J called. A part of the clones is gone; compared with another copy, unresolved V genes explain less than half, and the rest is unexplained. The D gene and trimming were derived from the DNA, and the V and J assignments and clone size from that table. The sample table contains about 67,000 clones; only one count was recorded for about 75% of them. The leading ten clones occupy around 4.5% of the sample.

As regards this clone: Its specific antigen is unknown. Per-base quality was not reported, and no clone a single base away is much larger than it.

What the work shows at the level of the full study, not this receptor alone: For predicting CMV serostatus, the median bootstrapped AUC was about 0.96 using the original framework and around 0.91 using a US-trained random forest. Of under 200 previously reported CMV-associated TCRbeta sequences, over 65 appeared in the CD4+ memory repertoires, each in one to five individuals. The results were interpreted as suggesting that the CMV-associated TCR signature is mostly present in the CD4+ memory repertoire. Only CD4+CD45RO+ memory cells were sequenced, in contrast to the original study, in which naive and memory CD4+ and CD8+ populations were covered. The original-framework classifier achieved a median bootstrapped AUC of almost 0.97 with a 95% CI of 0.76-1.00 on the Belgian cohort.

Material for sequencing was memory CD4+ T cells from blood. The TCR originated in an adult in good health and CMV-seropositive. Recombination joined TRBV5-1 with TRBJ2-1; no D segment can be confidently identified. The DNA reads TGCGCCAGCAGCTTCATCAGCGAATCCAATGAGCAGTTCTTC. Its protein reads: CASSFISESNEQFF.